The clone carrying this TCR beta chain was detected many times. Its specificity is not known. Individual cDNA molecules received unique molecular identifiers. TCRdb used MiXCR to reprocess the 5' RACE reads, holding one entry per CDR3 protein. The sample holds some 66,000 distinct CDR3 sequences; roughly 13% are singletons and the top ten take approximately 5.5%. This CDR3 contains 16 residues. Germline values: CDR1 KGHSH, CDR2 LQKENI. J was trimmed by 1 base and V by 3 bases; bases with no gene match: 4. The entry originates in a study of early T cells in non-severe SARS-CoV-2 infection. Overall study: Sequencing targeted bulk RNA from unsorted whole blood, leaving chains unpaired. General study results and limits: Missing private and CD4 specificities, VDJdb matching favored anti-spike CD8 responses.

The sequence derives from an adult who was a healthcare worker with PCR-confirmed SARS-CoV-2 infection or an uninfected control (not recorded which). The chain links TRBV18 to TRBJ1-5, with 9 positions matching TRBD1. Specimen: whole blood. The CDR3 loop is CASSPTGGASNQPQHF. The CDR3 coding sequence is TGTGCCAGCTCACCTACAGGGGGCGCGAGCAATCAGCCCCAGCATTTT.